The following is a T cell receptor beta chain sequence with its context. The data were obtained in a study of CD8 T cells in Susac syndrome. Study-wide context: Patients with Susac syndrome had blood drawn and were at that point therapy-naive, on corticosteroids, or on intravenous immunoglobulin alone.

With random hexamers, about 0.45 to 1 ug RNA was reverse transcribed. Via MiXCR, TCRdb re-called the immunoSEQ multiplex PCR reads, giving one row per CDR3 protein. Among 85,000 to 95,000 distinct CDR3 sequences listed, around 94% were seen once. This TCR was recovered from a human donor with Susac syndrome. Material for sequencing was CD4+ T cells from PBMCs.

CDR3: CASSSRGNQPQHF. In DNA, the CDR3 is TGTGCCAGCAGCTCTCGGGGGAATCAGCCCCAGCATTTT. The rearrangement joins TRBV7-9 to TRBJ1-5; possible D gene TRBD1, 5 bases. The CDR3 is made up of 13 amino acids. V was clipped by 4 bases and J by 4 bases, with 8 bases between them. Looked up from germline, CDR1 is SEHNR and CDR2 is FQNEAQ (reference sequence). Using reference TRBV7-9 and TRBJ1-5 for the parts outside the CDR3, the full variable domain is DTGVSQNPRHKITKRGQNVTFRCDPISEHNRLYWYRQTLGQGPEFLTYFQNEAQLEKSRLLSDRFSAERPKGSFSTLEIQRTEQGDSAMYLCASSSRGNQPQHFGDGTRLSIL.